What follows are 32 T cell receptor beta chains derived from one specimen sequenced in a study of shared clonotypes between healthy human individuals. Profiled with immunoSEQ multiplex PCR; TCRdb holds only in-frame clones, not every one. The sample yields about 960,000 clones, 76% seen once. The sequencing input was memory CD4+ T cells sorted from blood. Subset specified: CD45RA-negative fraction. Receptors were obtained from a man aged 18 to 30 in good health.

CDR3 bases: TGCGCCAGCAGTGCTAGCGGGGGATCCCTCTCCTACAATGAGCAGTTCTTC. It is translated as CASSASGGSLSYNEQFF. The chain combines TRBV10-1 with TRBJ2-1; 10 nucleotides agree with TRBD2. Losses at the gene ends were 4 bases for V and 0 bases for J; bases not matched to a gene: 6. Germline lookup yields CDR1 WNHNN and CDR2 SYGVQD (reference sequence). The CDR3 loop spans 17 amino acids.

This clone appeared a single time. The CDR3 sequence: CASSPSSGVGETQYF. The DNA of the CDR3 is TGTGCCAGCTCACCGTCGTCTGGGGTGGGAGAGACCCAGTACTTC. The V and J genes are TRBV18 and TRBJ2-5, with D unresolved. Germline CDR1 KGHSH, CDR2 LQKENI. The V end lost 3 bases, the J end lost 4 bases, and 15 bases lay between the germline ends. This CDR3 has 15 amino acids.

The genes are TRBV25-1 and TRBJ2-3; 11 positions match TRBD2. Germline V gene lookup returns CDR1 MGHDK and CDR2 SYGVNS. V lost 4 bases and J lost 4; bases outside the gene matches: 7. CDR3 length equals 16 residues. The chain's CDR3 is CASSGLAGGLSDTQYF. In DNA, the CDR3 is TGTGCCAGCAGTGGATTAGCGGGGGGGCTTTCAGATACGCAGTATTTT.

Written as DNA, the CDR3 is TGTGCTAGTGGTTCGCTGACAGGGCCTCTACTAGGCGGGAGAGGGAACACCGGGGAGCTGTTTTTT. It is translated as CASGSLTGPLLGGRGNTGELFF. The chain recombines TRBV12-5 with TRBJ2-2, with D perhaps given as TRBD1 or TRBD2 (7 bases each). This CDR3 is 22 amino acids long. V dropped 4 bases and J dropped 1 base, with 31 bases sitting between them. CDR1 and CDR2 from the germline V gene are LGHNT and FRNRAP.

The sample holds a few counts of this clone. The chain is built from TRBV5-6 and TRBJ2-3; 7 bases align to TRBD2. The CDR3 contains 14 residues. The J segment lost 5 bases and the V segment lost 4 bases, leaving 7 bases of the junction unmatched. The germline V gene encodes CDR1 SGHDT and CDR2 YYEEEE. CDR3 nucleotide sequence: TGTGCCAGCAGCCCCAATGGGGGGGAAGATACGCAGTATTTT. Amino acids: CASSPNGGEDTQYF.

The chain links TRBV6-5 to TRBJ1-6, with 9 positions matching TRBD1. V shed 5 bases, J shed 7 bases, and the junction held 6 bases outside the gene matches. Germline V lookup: CDR1 MNHEY, CDR2 SVGAGI. This CDR3 region has 15 residues. The CDR3 nucleotides are TGTGCCAGCAGTAGACCCGGGACAGGGAATTCACCCCTCCACTTT. Translating it yields CASSRPGTGNSPLHF.

This chain connects TRBV5-8 to TRBJ2-4; 10 bases line up with TRBD1. Germline assignment: CDR1 SGHTS and CDR2 YDEGEE. V trimming: 5 bases; J trimming: 6 bases; junction bases outside the gene matches: 14. The CDR3 totals 17 residues. CDR3 region: CASRWDRGGNMGNIQYF. The CDR3 region has the DNA TGTGCCAGCAGATGGGACAGGGGAGGAAACATGGGAAACATTCAGTACTTC.

CDR3 nucleotides: TGTGCCAGCAGCTTAGATGGGACCTCTGGGGACATTCAGTACTTC. Translating gives CASSLDGTSGDIQYF. The gene calls are TRBV11-2 and TRBJ2-4, with D perhaps TRBD1 or TRBD2 (5 bases each). The V end was cut by 0 bases, the J end by 8 bases, with 14 bases between. The CDR3 consists of 15 residues. Germline CDR1 reads SGHAT; CDR2 reads FQNNGV.

This sequence joins TRBV4-3 and TRBJ1-5, with 9 positions matching TRBD1. There are 15 residues in the CDR3. With 4 bases clipped from V and 2 bases from J, the junction kept 3 bases outside the gene matches. Germline lookup yields CDR1 LGHNA and CDR2 YSLEER. The CDR3 protein is CASSPWTGGNQPQHF. In DNA form, the CDR3 reads TGCGCCAGCAGCCCGTGGACAGGGGGCAATCAGCCCCAGCATTTT.

The chain couples TRBV10-2 to TRBJ1-1; D call uncertain. The V end lost 4 bases, the J end lost 5 bases, and 14 bases lay between the germline ends. The germline CDR1 and CDR2 sequences are WSHSY and SAAADI. The length of the CDR3 is 14 residues. CDR3 sequence reads: CASSAGGDGTEAFF. CDR3 coding DNA: TGCGCCAGCAGTGCGGGCGGGGATGGTACTGAAGCTTTCTTT.

A single count supports this clone. The V call is TRBV13, the J call TRBJ2-1; a possible D gene is TRBD1 (5 bases). Trimming took off 5 bases at V and 6 bases at J, with 14 bases between the two ends. CDR1 is PRHDT and CDR2 is FYEKMQ in the germline V gene (reference sequence). CDR3 length: 14 amino acids. CDR3 residues: CASSRLGPGNEQFF. DNA of the CDR3: TGTGCCAGCAGCCGTCTGGGGCCGGGCAATGAGCAGTTCTTC. The variable domain in full, with the rest retrieved from reference TRBV13 and TRBJ2-1, is AAGVIQSPRHLIKEKRETATLKCYPIPRHDTVYWYQQGPGQDPQFLISFYEKMQSDKGSIPDRFSAQQFSDYHSELNMSSLELGDSALYFCASSRLGPGNEQFFGPGTRLTVL.

This clone is a singleton in its sample. The gene calls are TRBV5-1 and TRBJ2-3; 13 positions agree with TRBD2. This CDR3 has 16 amino acids. J gave up 0 bases and V 4 bases, and 2 bases lay outside the gene matches. Germline V gives CDR1 SGHRS, CDR2 YFSETQ. The DNA for the CDR3 is TGCGCCAGCAGCCCACTAGCGGGGGGGAGCACAGATACGCAGTATTTT. Residues: CASSPLAGGSTDTQYF.

CDR3 nucleotide sequence: TGCGCCAGCAGCTGGGAAGTTCAAGAGACCCAGTACTTC. It specifies CASSWEVQETQYF. The chain combines TRBV5-1 with TRBJ2-5; D gene unclear. Trimming shortened V by 3 bases and J by 2 bases, and 8 bases separated the two germline ends. Per the germline V gene, CDR1 is SGHRS and CDR2 is YFSETQ. The CDR3 is 13 amino acids.

This chain joins TRBV5-4 and TRBJ2-2; no firm D call. CDR1 is SGHNT, CDR2 YYREEE, per germline (reference sequence). There are 14 residues in the CDR3. V dropped 1 base and J dropped 7 bases, with 11 bases sitting between them. DNA of the CDR3: TGTGCCAGCAGCTTGTACTTGGGGATCGGGGAGCTGTTTTTT. It specifies CASSLYLGIGELFF.

The chain is built from TRBV19 and TRBJ2-2; 7 bases match TRBD2. The CDR3 has 14 residues. The trim removed 4 bases at V and 6 bases at J, leaving 5 bases unmatched. Germline CDR1 is LNHDA and CDR2 is SQIVND (reference sequence). The CDR3 DNA is TGTGCCAGTAGTACCGGACTAGGACCCGGGGAGCTGTTTTTT. Translating gives CASSTGLGPGELFF. Full variable domain (missing parts from reference TRBV19 and TRBJ2-2): DGGITQSPKYLFRKEGQNVTLSCEQNLNHDAMYWYRQDPGQGLRLIYYSQIVNDFQKGDIAEGYSVSREKKESFPLTVTSAQKNPTAFYLCASSTGLGPGELFFGEGSRLTVL.

This clone has a handful of counts. The chain employs TRBV9 and TRBJ1-6; D gene unclear. Per germline, CDR1 SGDLS and CDR2 YYNGEE. The V end was cut by 3 bases, the J end by 9 bases, with 13 bases between. The CDR3 is 14 amino acids. CDR3 coding DNA: TGTGCCAGCAGCGACGGGATCCAACCTTCACCCCTCCACTTT. Protein: CASSDGIQPSPLHF. Drawing the rest from reference TRBV9 and TRBJ1-6, the complete variable domain is DSGVTQTPKHLITATGQRVTLRCSPRSGDLSVYWYQQSLDQGLQFLIQYYNGEERAKGNILERFSAQQFPDLHSELNLSSLELGDSALYFCASSDGIQPSPLHFGNGTRLTVT.

This clone was observed a few times. The chain is built from TRBV2 and TRBJ2-7; D is uncertain. The V end was cut by 4 bases, the J end by 0 bases, with 19 bases between. Germline assignment: CDR1 SNHLY and CDR2 FYNNEI. The CDR3 covers 17 residues. CDR3 loop: CASSGTDYSPSSYEQYF. CDR3 nucleotides: TGTGCCAGCAGTGGTACTGATTATTCCCCAAGCTCCTACGAGCAGTACTTC.

V is TRBV6-5 and J is TRBJ1-2; D not resolved. Per germline, CDR1 MNHEY and CDR2 SVGAGI. Between the trimmed V and J ends, which lost 2 bases and 0 bases, there was a span of 4 bases. The CDR3 sequence is 13 residues long. The chain's CDR3 is CASSYRTNYGYTF. The CDR3 nucleotides read TGTGCCAGCAGTTACAGGACTAACTATGGCTACACCTTC.

In regard to this clone: A read error is the likely source, as a far larger clone sits one nucleotide away. The rearrangement links TRBV10-3 to TRBJ2-7; 9 nucleotides line up with TRBD2. This CDR3 is built from 13 residues. Per the germline V gene, CDR1 is ENHRY and CDR2 is SYGVKD. V was pared by 3 bases and J by 4 bases, with 1 base of the junction left unmatched. The CDR3 DNA reads TGTGCCATCAGTGATAGCGGGGGATACGAGCAGTACTTC. Its protein is CAISDSGGYEQYF.

This clone has a handful of counts. The V and J genes are TRBV2 and TRBJ2-3, with D perhaps TRBD2 (5 bases). The CDR3 contains 14 residues. The germline CDR1 and CDR2 sequences are SNHLY and FYNNEI. Trimming shortened V by 6 bases and J by 4 bases, and 14 bases separated the two germline ends. The CDR3 coding sequence is TGTGCCAGCAGCCGAAACGGAGGATCAGATACGCAGTATTTT. Translating it yields CASSRNGGSDTQYF.

The chain is built from TRBV2 and TRBJ2-7, with D maybe TRBD1 (6 bases). Germline V lookup: CDR1 SNHLY, CDR2 FYNNEI. Trimming removed 4 bases at V and 0 bases at J, with 13 bases between. The CDR3 runs to 15 residues. The CDR3 region is CASSGTEVASYEQYF. DNA of the CDR3: TGTGCCAGCAGTGGGACAGAAGTCGCCTCCTACGAGCAGTACTTC.

J is TRBJ2-1 and V is TRBV7-9; 7 bases are a match to TRBD2. The CDR3 spans 16 residues. V shed 6 bases, J shed 0 bases, and the junction held 8 bases outside the gene matches. CDR1 and CDR2 (germline): SEHNR, FQNEAQ (reference sequence). The CDR3 bases are TGTGCCAGCAGGCCGTCTGCGGGAGACTCCTACAATGAGCAGTTCTTC. Its protein product is CASRPSAGDSYNEQFF.

This clone was observed a single time. This chain links TRBV5-1 with TRBJ2-7; the match to TRBD1 covers 10 bases. The V segment lost 0 bases and the J segment 4 bases; nucleotides outside the gene matches: 4. The CDR3 has 15 residues. From germline, CDR1 is SGHRS and CDR2 YFSETQ. This CDR3 is CASSLGQGAKYEQYF. In DNA, the CDR3 is TGCGCCAGCAGCTTGGGACAGGGGGCAAAATACGAGCAGTACTTC.

The chain is built from TRBV5-1 and TRBJ2-3; maybe TRBD1 (6 bases). This CDR3 spans 15 amino acids. Between the trimmed V and J ends, which lost 4 bases and 6 bases, there was a span of 18 bases. Germline CDR1 is SGHRS and CDR2 is YFSETQ. CDR3 residues: CASSIGQISPDTQYF. In DNA form, the CDR3 reads TGCGCCAGCAGCATTGGACAGATAAGTCCGGATACGCAGTATTTT.

The chain couples TRBV11-3 to TRBJ1-1; D possibly corresponds to TRBD1 (6 bases). There are 15 residues in the CDR3. Looked up from germline, CDR1 is SGHNT and CDR2 is YENEEA. V lost 1 base, J lost 4 bases, and 13 bases lay in between. The chain's CDR3 is CASSLGQGMSTEAFF. The CDR3 DNA reads as TGTGCCAGCAGCTTAGGGCAGGGGATGAGCACTGAAGCTTTCTTT.

The chain employs TRBV6-5 and TRBJ2-1, with a tentative D call TRBD2 (6 bases). The CDR3 contains 16 residues. Trimming removed 0 bases from V and 8 bases from J, with 17 bases in between. Per the germline V gene, CDR1 is MNHEY and CDR2 is SVGAGI. CDR3 sequence reads: CASSYSHAGIADEQFF. The CDR3 DNA reads as TGTGCCAGCAGTTACTCGCATGCGGGAATAGCCGATGAGCAGTTCTTC.

The chain uses TRBV27 and TRBJ2-7, with 11 bases fitting TRBD2. The ends lost 2 bases at V and 2 bases at J; junction bases unmatched: 2. The CDR3 has 15 residues. The V gene's germline CDR1 is MNHEY and CDR2 SMNVEV (reference sequence). DNA for the CDR3: TGTGCCAGCAGTTTAACACTAGCGGGGGCCTACGAGCAGTACTTC. It codes for CASSLTLAGAYEQYF.

This sequence joins TRBV7-8 and TRBJ1-2, with D perhaps TRBD1 (5 bases). Germline V lookup: CDR1 SGHVS, CDR2 FQNEAQ. Trimming removed 5 bases from V and 8 bases from J, with 18 bases in between. The CDR3 runs 14 residues. CDR3 amino acids: CASSGILRGGGYTF. DNA for the CDR3: TGTGCCAGCAGCGGGATCCTTAGGGGTGGGGGCTACACCTTC.

The V gene is TRBV27, the J gene TRBJ2-3; D may correspond to TRBD1 or TRBD2 (5 bases each). Trimming removed 6 bases at V and 2 bases at J, with 12 bases between. Germline V gene data show CDR1 as MNHEY and CDR2 as SMNVEV (reference sequence). The CDR3 is 14 amino acids. The CDR3 here is CASSSGTNTDTQYF. The CDR3 nucleotides read TGTGCCAGCAGCTCCGGGACCAACACAGATACGCAGTATTTT.

J is TRBJ2-2 and V is TRBV18; D is uncertain. Trimming shortened V by 5 bases and J by 2 bases, and 12 bases separated the two germline ends. Looked up from germline, CDR1 is KGHSH and CDR2 is LQKENI. The CDR3 loop spans 15 amino acids. The CDR3 region is CASSGNSLNTGELFF. CDR3 in DNA: TGTGCCAGCTCAGGCAACTCCCTTAACACCGGGGAGCTGTTTTTT.

The chain is built from TRBV7-3 and TRBJ2-3, with D unresolved. CDR3 length: 15 residues. CDR1 and CDR2 from the germline V gene are SGHTA and FQGTGA. V lost 3 bases, J lost 5 bases, and 15 bases lay in between. The CDR3 region has the DNA TGTGCCAGCAGCTTGGCCCCGGAGTCAATAGATACGCAGTATTTT. It codes for CASSLAPESIDTQYF.

A few counts support this clone. V usage is TRBV6-1 and J usage is TRBJ2-7; tentatively, D is TRBD1 or TRBD2 (6 bases each). CDR1 MNHNS and CDR2 SASEGT come from the germline V gene. V was pared by 4 bases and J by 1 base, with 11 bases between. This CDR3 is built from 14 residues. The chain's CDR3 is CASSVGGGSYEQYF. CDR3 DNA: TGTGCCAGCAGTGTTGGAGGGGGATCCTACGAGCAGTACTTC.